Below, 25 T cell receptor beta chains from the same sample are listed, as sequenced in a study of CD8+CD57+ T cells in acquired aplastic anemia. Profiling that covered TCR beta VDJ and CDR3 relied on genomic DNA as its template. MiXCR, run by TCRdb on the reads, gives a single entry per CDR3 protein. The sample has over 150,000 distinct CDR3 sequences, more than 45% seen once. Patients chosen for sequencing had shown CD8+CD57+ cell expansion by flow cytometry. The sequenced sample consisted of sorted CD4+, CD8+, or CD8+CD57+ T cells (not recorded which) from PBMCs. The receptors were gathered from a human donor with aplastic anemia.

The chain has TRBV7-7 and TRBJ1-2; 9 bases map to TRBD1. The CDR3 sequence is 15 residues long. Germline V gene data show CDR1 as SSHAT and CDR2 as FNYEAQ (reference sequence). The V and J ends lost 5 bases and 2 bases, in that order; junction bases with no gene match: 6. The CDR3 DNA sequence: TGTGCCAGCAGCCTACACAGGGGGCAAAACTATGGCTACACCTTC. It translates to CASSLHRGQNYGYTF. Based on the CDR3 plus reference TRBV7-7 and TRBJ1-2, the full variable domain is GAGVSQSPRYKVTKRGQDVTLRCDPISSHATLYWYQQALGQGPEFLTYFNYEAQPDKSGLPSDRFSAERPEGSISTLTIQRTEQRDSAMYRCASSLHRGQNYGYTFGSGTRLTVV.

The chain uses TRBV11-1 and TRBJ2-2; 8 nucleotides agree with TRBD1. The CDR3 is 16 residues long. The junction had 7 bases not matched to a gene; V was cut back by 1 base and J by 6 bases. Germline V CDR1 and CDR2: SGHAT, FQDESV (reference sequence). In DNA, the CDR3 is TGTGCCAGCAGCTTAGGGAGGACAGGGTCCGCCGGGGAGCTGTTTTTT. It encodes CASSLGRTGSAGELFF.

This clonotype was counted ten times or more. The chain combines TRBV6-4 with TRBJ2-2; 9 positions agree with TRBD1. There are 14 residues in the CDR3. Per germline, CDR1 MRHNA and CDR2 SNTAGT. The trim removed 6 bases at V and 6 bases at J, leaving 5 bases unmatched. As DNA, the CDR3 is TGTGCCAGCAGAGGACAGGGGATCGCCGGGGAGCTGTTTTTT. Translation: CASRGQGIAGELFF.

There are a few counts of this clonotype. This may come from a read error, since a much larger clone is one base off. The rearrangement links TRBV9 to TRBJ1-1; D unresolved. This CDR3 spans 14 amino acids. CDR1 and CDR2 from the germline V gene are SGDLS and YYNGEE. Deletions cut 0 bases from V and 4 bases from J, with 10 bases between. The CDR3 region has the DNA TGTGCCAGCAGCGTAGACGCGCCTTCCACTGAAGCTTTCTTT. Its protein is CASSVDAPSTEAFF.

This clonotype was observed a handful of times. The chain employs TRBV2 and TRBJ1-2; D gene unclear. The CDR3 consists of 14 residues. CDR1 and CDR2 from the germline V gene are SNHLY and FYNNEI. Between the trimmed V and J ends, which lost 6 bases and 0 bases, there was a span of 11 bases. The CDR3 coding sequence is TGTGCCAGCAGCCTACAGCTAGCTAACTATGGCTACACCTTC. Protein: CASSLQLANYGYTF.

This clonotype occurred once. This clone may be a read error of a much larger clone one base away. The chain combines TRBV19 with TRBJ2-2; either TRBD1 or TRBD2 may supply D (6 bases each). Trimming stripped 1 base from V and 7 bases from J, with 13 bases between. Germline V gives CDR1 LNHDA, CDR2 SQIVND (reference sequence). This CDR3 has 15 amino acids. The CDR3 DNA reads TGTGCCAGTAGTATAGGCGGGACAAATGACGGGGAGCTGTTTTTT. It codes for CASSIGGTNDGELFF.

At least ten counts were recorded for this clonotype. This rearrangement joins TRBV10-3 to TRBJ2-7; 7 bases line up with TRBD1. The CDR3 has 12 residues. The V gene's germline CDR1 is ENHRY and CDR2 SYGVKD. The CDR3 nucleotides read TGTGCGACGGGCAGGACAGGTGGGGAGCAGTACTTC. Translating gives CATGRTGGEQYF.

The rearrangement joins TRBV19 to TRBJ2-2; no clear D. This CDR3 has 10 residues. CDR1 is LNHDA, CDR2 SQIVND, per germline (reference sequence). V lost 3 bases and J 11 bases, leaving 4 bases between the germline ends. This chain's CDR3 is CASSIGELFF. CDR3 DNA sequence: TGTGCCAGTAGTATCGGAGAGCTGTTTTTT.

V usage is TRBV7-2 and J usage is TRBJ1-2; tentatively, D is TRBD1 (5 bases). V was pared by 4 bases and J by 8 bases, with 11 bases between. The germline gives CDR1 SGHTA, CDR2 FQGNSA. This CDR3 spans 12 amino acids. CDR3 amino acids: CASSSGLAGYTF. The CDR3 region has the DNA TGTGCCAGCAGCTCGGGACTAGCGGGCTACACCTTC.

This clonotype was counted at least ten times. The rearrangement links TRBV5-1 to TRBJ1-5; D is perhaps TRBD1 (5 bases). Germline assignment: CDR1 SGHRS and CDR2 YFSETQ. The germline V and J ends were trimmed by 4 bases and 3 bases, with 11 bases remaining between them. This CDR3 has 14 residues. CDR3 protein: CASSPDSFNQPQHF. The CDR3, as DNA: TGCGCCAGCAGCCCTGACAGCTTCAATCAGCCCCAGCATTTT.

This clonotype was seen at least ten times. The gene calls are TRBV12-3 or TRBV12-4 and TRBJ1-1; D is perhaps TRBD1 (5 bases). The CDR3 is 11 amino acids. Trimming pared 7 bases from V and 11 bases from J, leaving 14 bases between. For the CDR3, the DNA is TGTGCCAGCACCGGTAGAGGGGAGGCTTTCTTT. Amino acids: CASTGRGEAFF.

Ten or more counts support this clonotype. The chain has TRBV9 and TRBJ2-1; perhaps TRBD2 as D (6 bases). CDR1 SGDLS and CDR2 YYNGEE come from the germline V gene. CDR3 length: 14 amino acids. V was trimmed by 3 bases and J by 5 bases, leaving 12 bases between them. As DNA, the CDR3 is TGTGCCAGCAGCGGTAGCGGTTCAAACAATGAGCAGTTCTTC. Translated: CASSGSGSNNEQFF.

This clonotype appeared a single time. The J gene is TRBJ2-5, the V gene TRBV18, with TRBD2 matching 9 bases. The CDR3 runs to 16 residues. The junction had 9 bases not matched to a gene; V was cut back by 5 bases and J by 2 bases. CDR1 and CDR2 (germline): KGHSH, LQKENI. CDR3 region: CASSSLAGEGQETQYF. DNA of the CDR3: TGTGCCAGCTCATCGTTAGCGGGAGAAGGTCAAGAGACCCAGTACTTC.

The genes are TRBV3-1 and TRBJ2-2; 13 bases line up with TRBD2. The germline gives CDR1 LGHDT, CDR2 YNNKEL (reference sequence). The CDR3 consists of 19 residues. V lost 0 bases to trimming and J lost 2 bases; unmatched junction nucleotides: 6. The CDR3 DNA sequence: TGTGCCAGCAGCCAAGATAAAGGGACTAGCGGGATTAACACCGGGGAGCTGTTTTTT. Translated: CASSQDKGTSGINTGELFF. Full variable domain (rest looked up from reference TRBV3-1 and TRBJ2-2): DTAVSQTPKYLVTQMGNDKSIKCEQNLGHDTMYWYKQDSKKFLKIMFSYNNKELIINETVPNRFSPKSPDKAHLNLHINSLELGDSAVYFCASSQDKGTSGINTGELFFGEGSRLTVL.

This clonotype was seen only a few times. This may come from a read error, since a much larger clone is one base off. This chain uses TRBV5-1 with TRBJ2-7; TRBD1 might be the D (6 bases). The germline V gene has CDR1 SGHRS and CDR2 YFSETQ. The CDR3 covers 15 residues. The CDR3: CAGSLMAGDSYEQYF. The CDR3 nucleotides read TGCGCCGGCAGCTTGATGGCAGGGGACTCCTACGAGCAGTACTTC.

Concerning this clonotype itself: One end of the junction is discordant with germline, which a read error may explain. The chain couples TRBV19 to TRBJ1-1; the match to TRBD1 covers 8 bases. The germline V gene has CDR1 LNHDA and CDR2 SQIVND (reference sequence). This CDR3 contains 13 residues. The CDR3 DNA is TGTGCCAGTAGTCCTCGGACAGGGCAGGTATTAATCTTT. Amino acid sequence: CASSPRTGQVLIF.

Only a few counts were recorded for this clonotype. The chain employs TRBV6-1 and TRBJ2-2, with D uncertain. CDR3 size: 12 residues. Trimming pared 5 bases from V and 7 bases from J, leaving 8 bases between. The germline V gene encodes CDR1 MNHNS and CDR2 SASEGT. CDR3 nucleotide sequence: TGTGCCAGCAGTCGGGCTGGCGGGGAGCTGTTTTTT. Encoded protein: CASSRAGGELFF.

The chain couples TRBV5-8 to TRBJ2-2, with 7 bases that match TRBD1. CDR3 length: 15 amino acids. V dropped 6 bases and J dropped 1; count of bases not matched to a gene: 6. CDR1 is SGHTS, CDR2 YDEGEE, per germline. The CDR3 sequence: CASTRTGVNTGELFF. Written as DNA, the CDR3 is TGTGCCAGCACACGGACAGGAGTGAACACCGGGGAGCTGTTTTTT.

V usage is TRBV7-3 and J usage is TRBJ2-1; 8 bases are a match to TRBD2. The CDR3 runs 15 residues. The J segment lost 5 bases and the V segment lost 0 bases, leaving 3 bases of the junction unmatched. Per the germline V gene, CDR1 is SGHTA and CDR2 is FQGTGA. CDR3 sequence reads: CASSLTSGEHNEQFF. The CDR3 coding sequence is TGTGCCAGCAGCTTAACTAGCGGGGAGCACAATGAGCAGTTCTTC.

This chain uses TRBV6-1 with TRBJ1-5; D not certain. The V gene lost 5 bases and the J gene lost 0 bases, with 11 bases spanning the gap. Germline CDR1 is MNHNS and CDR2 is SASEGT. The CDR3 runs 15 residues. The CDR3 region is CASSLIVNSNQPQHF. CDR3 nucleotide sequence: TGTGCCAGCAGTCTAATTGTGAATAGCAATCAGCCCCAGCATTTT.

The J gene is TRBJ2-7, the V gene TRBV20-1; 9 bases map to TRBD1. CDR1 and CDR2 from the germline V gene are DFQATT and SNEGSKA (reference sequence). The length of the CDR3 is 14 residues. V lost 6 bases, J lost 7 bases, and 13 bases stayed unmatched. This CDR3 reads CSAERTGALREQYF. The CDR3 region has the DNA TGCAGTGCGGAAAGGACAGGGGCGTTGAGGGAGCAGTACTTC.

The chain links TRBV15 to TRBJ2-3; 7 nucleotides agree with TRBD2. Per germline, CDR1 LNHNV and CDR2 YYDKDF (reference sequence). Losses at the gene ends were 4 bases for V and 2 bases for J; bases not matched to a gene: 9. The CDR3 is made up of 16 amino acids. The DNA for the CDR3 is TGTGCCACCAGCAATCCTCTACTAGCGAACACAGATACGCAGTATTTT. Translated, it gives CATSNPLLANTDTQYF.

This clonotype was counted at least ten times. The gene calls are TRBV25-1 and TRBJ1-2; D gene ambiguous. The CDR3 runs to 14 residues. CDR1 and CDR2 from the germline V gene are MGHDK and SYGVNS. Trimming pared 7 bases from V and 0 bases from J, leaving 12 bases between. CDR3 coding DNA: TGTGCCAGCACGGACGTAGAAGCTAACTATGGCTACACCTTC. This gives the protein CASTDVEANYGYTF.

This clonotype was seen repeatedly, ten times or more. The J gene is TRBJ1-1, the V gene TRBV3-1; TRBD1 is a possible D gene (6 bases). CDR3 size: 14 residues. Germline V gene data show CDR1 as LGHDT and CDR2 as YNNKEL (reference sequence). Trimming stripped 6 bases from V and 0 bases from J, with 11 bases between. CDR3 loop: CASRRGPVNTEAFF. The CDR3 DNA reads as TGTGCCAGCAGGCGGGGGCCGGTGAACACTGAAGCTTTCTTT.

This clonotype has a count of ten or more. This chain connects TRBV7-3 to TRBJ2-1; D is perhaps TRBD2 (6 bases). V gave up 4 bases and J gave up 8 bases, with 18 bases separating them. Per germline, CDR1 SGHTA and CDR2 FQGTGA. CDR3 length: 15 amino acids. The CDR3 sequence: CASSSRLEGYDEQFF. The CDR3 bases are TGTGCCAGCAGCTCCCGACTGGAGGGGTACGATGAGCAGTTCTTC.